This T cell receptor beta chain is from a study of cytomegalovirus exposure and HLA in healthy donors. Study results and caveats: Further analysis was carried out later, and it showed several of the most significant clusters appearing linked to common viral pathogens. In an earlier analysis, about 87% or about 30%: the productive usage of most TCR beta V segments. The authors later found TCR association rates varying by HLA locus, with DRB1 most and HLA-C fewest.

This clone was picked up a small number of times. Its antigen is not known. An end of the junction does not agree with germline; a read error may underlie this. In the PCR, 60 Vbeta and 13 Jbeta primers were used. The assay was immunoSEQ multiplex PCR, and TCRdb's table has in-frame clones only and misses some. Among some 66,000 clones listed, 75% were seen once. Germline V gene sequence: CDR1 SSHAT, CDR2 FNYEAQ (reference sequence). This CDR3 is built from 13 residues. The sample consisted of PBMCs. The clonotype originates from a man between 60 and 75 years old in good health and CMV-seropositive. This chain joins TRBV7-7 and TRBJ1-1, with D possibly matching TRBD1 (6 bases). CDR3 residues: CASSKGVGTEAFF. As DNA, the CDR3 is TGTGCTAGCAGCAAGGGGGTGGGCACTGAAGCTTTCTTT. Variable domain in full (rest from reference TRBV7-7 and TRBJ1-1): GAGVSQSPRYKVTKRGQDVTLRCDPISSHATLYWYQQALGQGPEFLTYFNYEAQPDKSGLPSDRFSAERPEGSISTLTIQRTEQRDSAMYRCASSKGVGTEAFFGQGTRLTVV.